The T cell receptor (beta chain) described here comes from a study of blood T cells in healthy people across ages. V was cut by 3 bases and J by 3 bases, with 18 bases left in between. This CDR3 contains 16 residues. Primers used in a second PCR of roughly 7 to 12 cycles were a sample-barcoded 5' primer and a J-beta primer mix. TCRdb reanalysed the 5' RACE reads using MiXCR and keeps one entry per CDR3 protein. This sample has about 800,000 distinct CDR3 sequences, with roughly 25% found just once. The same sample was also used in a study of T cells of mothers and their children. Per that study: Every mother produced more than 8 million TCR beta CDR3 reads, whereas every child provided several million.

Input material: blood. The sequence was collected from a boy aged 5-17 years in good health. V is TRBV12-3 or TRBV12-4 and J is TRBJ2-7; D possibly uses TRBD1 or TRBD2 (5 bases each). CDR3 sequence: CASSLSSGTQIYEQYF. The DNA for the CDR3 is TGTGCCAGCAGTTTGTCGTCCGGGACCCAGATCTACGAGCAGTACTTC.